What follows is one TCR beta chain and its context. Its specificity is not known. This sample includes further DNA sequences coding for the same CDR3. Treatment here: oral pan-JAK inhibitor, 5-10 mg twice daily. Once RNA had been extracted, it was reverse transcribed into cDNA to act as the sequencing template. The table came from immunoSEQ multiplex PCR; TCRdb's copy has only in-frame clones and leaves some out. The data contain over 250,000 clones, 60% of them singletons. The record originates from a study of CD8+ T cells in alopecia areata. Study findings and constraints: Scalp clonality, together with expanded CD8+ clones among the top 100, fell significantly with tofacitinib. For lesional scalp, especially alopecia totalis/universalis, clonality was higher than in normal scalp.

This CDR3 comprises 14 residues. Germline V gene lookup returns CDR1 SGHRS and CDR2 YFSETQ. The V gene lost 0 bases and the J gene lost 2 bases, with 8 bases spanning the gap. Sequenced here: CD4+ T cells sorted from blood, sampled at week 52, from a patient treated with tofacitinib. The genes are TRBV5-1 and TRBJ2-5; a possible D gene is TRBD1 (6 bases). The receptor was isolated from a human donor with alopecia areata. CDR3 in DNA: TGCGCCAGCAGCTTGGCAGGGGTACAAGAGACCCAGTACTTC. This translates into CASSLAGVQETQYF.